Following are 5 T cell receptor beta chains from one sample sequenced in a study of blood T cell repertoires in COVID-19. Sequenced by immunoSEQ multiplex PCR; TCRdb stores in-frame clones only, minus some. The sample comprises 250,000 to 350,000 clones, roughly 90% of which are singletons, and more than 7.5% rests with the top ten. Sequencing input: peripheral blood. All receptors come from a man between 18 and 35 years old with active or convalescent COVID-19.

The genes are TRBV9 and TRBJ2-7; perhaps TRBD2 as D (6 bases). The CDR3 loop spans 14 amino acids. Germline lookup yields CDR1 SGDLS and CDR2 YYNGEE. V lost 0 bases to trimming and J lost 3 bases, with 10 bases between them. The DNA of the CDR3 is TGTGCCAGCAGCGTAGGCTTAGCGGACTACGAGCAGTACTTC. Protein: CASSVGLADYEQYF.

The genes are TRBV12-3 or TRBV12-4 and TRBJ1-2; TRBD1 matches at 8 bases. The CDR3 has 12 residues. Germline trimming cut 4 bases from V and 8 bases from J; bases unmatched to any gene: 3. The CDR3 DNA is TGTGCCAGCAGTTATGACAGGGGCGGCTACACCTTC. This codes for CASSYDRGGYTF.

This chain links TRBV7-9 with TRBJ2-1, with 7 bases aligning to TRBD2. Per germline, CDR1 SEHNR and CDR2 FQNEAQ (reference sequence). V was pared by 7 bases and J by 3 bases, with 12 bases of the junction left unmatched. This CDR3 is built from 16 residues. As DNA, the CDR3 is TGTGCCAGCAACCCAGGTGGCCGGGGGGTCTACAATGAGCAGTTCTTC. Translated, it gives CASNPGGRGVYNEQFF.

The chain couples TRBV7-9 to TRBJ1-2; TRBD1 matches at 9 bases. There are 15 residues in the CDR3. The V gene's germline CDR1 is SEHNR and CDR2 FQNEAQ (reference sequence). The V segment lost 3 bases and the J segment 5 bases; nucleotides outside the gene matches: 7. The CDR3 sequence: CASSLGTGFGYGYTF. CDR3 nucleotides: TGTGCCAGCAGCTTGGGGACAGGGTTTGGGTATGGCTACACCTTC.

The V call is TRBV4-3, the J call TRBJ1-2; 7 bases fit TRBD1. This CDR3 comprises 21 residues. The germline gives CDR1 LGHNA, CDR2 YSLEER. V shed 0 bases and J 1 base; nucleotides not matched to a gene: 20. The CDR3 reads CASSQDFGQVGLIFRNYGYTF. CDR3 DNA: TGCGCCAGCAGCCAAGATTTCGGACAGGTTGGGCTCATCTTTCGTAACTATGGCTACACCTTC.